This is a list of T cell receptor beta chains from one sample in a study of T cells in Graves' hyperthyroidism and ophthalmopathy. In TCRdb, the multiplex PCR reads were re-called with MiXCR into one record per CDR3 protein. The repertoire has 300,000 to 450,000 distinct CDR3 sequences, about a sixth of them found once; the top ten carry 34%. The sample consisted of blood. The receptors were gathered from a young woman with Graves' hyperthyroidism that later progressed to Graves' ophthalmopathy. Each CDR3 is given with its conserved first and last residue. D genes are given only for firm matches. Size is omitted from some rows. Given values are once, few, many or a class for expanded clones.

J | D | size | V | CDR3 | DNA
TRBJ2-1 | TRBD2 | - | TRBV9 | CASSVEPQTSGNNEQFF | TGTGCCAGCAGCGTAGAGCCCCAGACTAGCGGAAACAATGAGCAGTTCTTC
TRBJ1-4 | - | many | TRBV5-1 | CASSLKPQSVGEKLFF | TGCGCCAGCAGCTTAAAGCCCCAGTCGGTGGGTGAAAAACTGTTTTTT
TRBJ2-7 | TRBD2 | medium-sized | TRBV20-1 | CSARDLREAFYEQYF | TGCAGTGCTAGAGATTTACGGGAGGCATTCTACGAGCAGTACTTC
TRBJ2-7 | - | - | TRBV2 | CASNEGTYERYF | TGTGCCAGCAATGAGGGCACCTACGAGCGGTACTTC
TRBJ1-5 | - | few | TRBV27 | CASSFPHQPQHF | TGTGCCAGCAGTTTCCCCCATCAGCCCCAGCATTTT
TRBJ2-3 | - | - | TRBV25-1 | CASSERASTDTQYF | TGTGCCAGCAGCGAGCGGGCTAGCACAGATACGCAGTATTTT
TRBJ2-7 | - | - | TRBV5-1 | CASSIHSIPYEQYF | TGCGCCAGCAGCATCCACTCTATCCCCTACGAGCAGTACTTC
TRBJ2-1 | - | many | TRBV20-1 | CSARVRDYNEQFF | TGCAGTGCTAGAGTCCGGGACTACAATGAGCAGTTCTTC
TRBJ2-3 | TRBD2 | - | TRBV6-1 | CASSEGGSGVRTDTQYF | TGTGCCAGCAGTGAAGGAGGTAGCGGGGTGCGCACAGATACGCAGTATTTT
TRBJ2-7 | - | once | TRBV20-1 | CSAEDGSYEQYF | TGCAGTGCCGAGGACGGGTCCTACGAGCAGTACTTC
TRBJ1-6 | - | many | TRBV14 | CASSQDTPWTYSPLHF | TGTGCCAGCAGCCAAGATACTCCGTGGACCTATTCACCCCTCCACTTT
TRBJ1-5 | - | many | TRBV28 | CASSLRSWAPSNQPQHF | TGTGCCAGCAGTTTACGGTCGTGGGCACCTAGCAATCAGCCCCAGCATTTT
TRBJ2-7 | - | - | TRBV12-3/TRBV12-4 | CASSFSDSQPSYEQYF | TGTGCCAGCAGTTTTTCTGACTCCCAACCCTCCTACGAGCAGTACTTC
TRBJ1-1 | - | few | TRBV29-1 | CSVEWAANTEAFF | TGCAGCGTTGAATGGGCGGCGAACACTGAAGCTTTCTTT
TRBJ2-3 | TRBD2 | - | TRBV6-2/TRBV6-3 | CASSLLAGGGDTQYF | TGTGCCAGCAGTTTACTAGCGGGGGGTGGAGATACGCAGTATTTT
TRBJ1-2 | - | few | TRBV29-1 | CSVGAGPYYGYTF | TGCAGCGTTGGGGCAGGACCCTACTATGGCTACACCTTC
TRBJ2-3 | - | many | TRBV29-1 | CSVVAGTHTDTQYF | TGCAGCGTTGTAGCAGGGACCCACACAGATACGCAGTATTTT
TRBJ1-3 | - | - | TRBV6-6 | CASSYGNTIYF | TGTGCCAGCAGTTACGGGAACACCATATATTTT
TRBJ1-1 | - | many | TRBV5-1 | CASSLGHAARSTEAFF | TGCGCCAGCAGCTTGGGACACGCAGCTCGTTCCACTGAAGCTTTCTTT
TRBJ1-1 | - | - | TRBV20-1 | CSLSNPNTEAFF | TGCAGTCTTAGCAATCCCAACACTGAAGCTTTCTTT
TRBJ2-1 | - | many | TRBV2 | CASSEVLAGNNEQFF | TGTGCCAGCAGTGAAGTTTTAGCAGGTAACAATGAGCAGTTCTTC
TRBJ1-5 | - | many | TRBV28 | CASSFGSNNQPQHF | TGTGCCAGCAGTTTTGGCAGCAACAATCAGCCCCAGCATTTT
TRBJ2-1 | - | many | TRBV28 | CASRGADYSTPSFNNEQFF | TGTGCCAGCAGGGGGGCGGACTATTCCACCCCGTCATTCAACAATGAGCAGTTCTTC
TRBJ2-5 | TRBD1 | many | TRBV2 | CAATIGRTGGANIETQYF | TGTGCCGCAACTATAGGCCGGACAGGGGGCGCGAATATAGAGACCCAGTACTTC
TRBJ2-5 | TRBD1 | many | TRBV11-2 | CASSLTQGEETQYF | TGTGCCAGCAGCCTTACACAGGGGGAAGAGACCCAGTACTTC
TRBJ1-5 | - | many | TRBV7-2 | CASSLAEWSPQHF | TGTGCCAGCAGCTTAGCAGAGTGGTCTCCCCAGCATTTT